Listed below are T cell receptor beta chains from one sample, sequenced in a study of beta chain features in type 1 diabetes. Data came from immunoSEQ multiplex PCR; TCRdb stores just in-frame clones and leaves some out. This sample has about 270,000 clones, with roughly an eighth found just once. The sequencing sample was made of naive CD4+ T cells from blood. The receptors stem from a man in his thirties or forties with type 1 diabetes. CDR3s include the opening cysteine and the closing phenylalanine or tryptophan. The D gene is left open where the match is weak. Only part of the rows carry a size: once, few, many, or a class if the clone is expanded.

d_call | j_call | v_call | clone_size | cdr3_aa | cdr3_nt
. | TRBJ2-5 | TRBV2 | . | CASSERDKQETQYF | TGTGCCAGCAGTGAACGGGACAAGCAAGAGACCCAGTACTTC
. | TRBJ2-7 | TRBV14 | . | CASLQSGSYEQYF | TGTGCCAGCCTCCAATCGGGGTCGTACGAGCAGTACTTC
. | TRBJ1-5 | TRBV10-3 | few | CAITRDSNQPQHF | TGTGCCATAACCAGGGATAGCAATCAGCCCCAGCATTTT
. | TRBJ2-7 | TRBV7-2 | . | CASSLDGLAREQYF | TGTGCCAGCAGCTTAGACGGGCTAGCCCGCGAGCAGTACTTC
TRBD2 | TRBJ2-3 | TRBV11-1 | . | CASSQRTSGFTDTQYF | TGTGCCAGCAGCCAACGGACTAGCGGGTTCACAGATACGCAGTATTTT
TRBD2 | TRBJ2-5 | TRBV5-6 | once | CASSGTSWKTQYF | TGTGCCAGCAGCGGGACTAGCTGGAAGACCCAGTACTTC
. | TRBJ2-4 | TRBV21-1 | . | CASSAPRRQDAGTSGGRGWYF | TGTGCCAGCAGCGCCCCGCGGCGACAAGACGCCGGGACTAGCGGAGGGAGGGGTTGGTACTTC
. | TRBJ1-1 | TRBV7-9 | . | CASSLAQMNTEAFF | TGTGCCAGCAGCTTAGCCCAGATGAACACTGAAGCTTTCTTT
. | TRBJ2-1 | TRBV28 | . | CASTGSSYNEQFF | TGTGCCAGCACCGGGAGCTCCTACAATGAGCAGTTCTTC
. | TRBJ2-1 | TRBV9 | . | CASSLSSYNEQFF | TGTGCCAGCAGCCTGAGCTCCTACAATGAGCAGTTCTTC
TRBD2 | TRBJ2-1 | TRBV6-1 | . | CASSDNLLAGGGDEQFF | TGTGCCAGCAGTGACAACCTCTTAGCGGGAGGAGGCGATGAGCAGTTCTTC
TRBD1 | TRBJ2-7 | TRBV5-1 | few | CASSGQGQLYSYEQYF | TGCGCCAGCAGCGGGCAGGGACAGCTATACTCCTACGAGCAGTACTTC
TRBD1 | TRBJ2-2 | TRBV2 | . | CASSGVDRGDTGELFF | TGTGCCAGCAGTGGCGTTGACAGGGGCGACACCGGGGAGCTGTTTTTT
. | TRBJ2-7 | TRBV5-1 | . | CASSASGVYEQYF | TGCGCCAGCAGCGCGTCCGGGGTCTACGAGCAGTACTTC
TRBD1 | TRBJ2-4 | TRBV19 | . | CASTLRGTGAKNIQYF | TGTGCCAGTACCTTAAGAGGGACAGGAGCCAAAAACATTCAGTACTTC
TRBD2 | TRBJ2-3 | TRBV7-3 | . | CASSLSSGSDTQYF | TGTGCCAGCAGCCTCTCTAGCGGGAGTGATACGCAGTATTTT